This T cell receptor (beta chain) was identified during a study of Ad26.COV2.S vaccination and SARS-CoV-2 variants. About the study: The COV1001 Ad26.COV2.S trial arm included the donor. Each vaccinee took Ad26.COV2.S intramuscularly, once or twice 56 days apart. Study-level results: Breadth, reportedly substantial, characterized the spike-specific CD8+ and CD4+ T cell responses after vaccination.

A single count supports this clone. Its cognate antigen is unknown. Libraries were prepared by immunoSEQ multiplex PCR; TCRdb keeps only in-frame clonotypes and omits some of them. The data show about 350,000 clones, with 70% to 90% seen just once and around 3% held by the top ten. Treatment of the sample: approximately 18 received Ad26.COV2.S at low or high dose, single or two shots; five or six received placebo; per-sample allocation not given. After the first vaccine or placebo injection, samples were drawn on day 63. Vaccine was an Ad26 vector expressing Wuhan-strain SARS-CoV-2 spike. The receptor was derived from a person between 18 and 59 years old who received the Ad26.COV2.S COVID-19 vaccine or a placebo. The sequenced sample was peripheral blood, obtained in a trial of Ad26.COV2.S vaccine versus placebo.

The CDR3 is CASSPSERNTEAFF. The CDR3 bases are TGTGCCAGCTCACCATCAGAAAGGAACACTGAAGCTTTCTTT. The chain combines TRBV18 with TRBJ1-1; D is uncertain. Germline V gene sequence: CDR1 KGHSH, CDR2 LQKENI. Trimming pared 2 bases from V and 1 base from J, leaving 8 bases between. This CDR3 has 14 residues.